Sample share makes the clone carrying this T cell receptor (beta chain) medium-sized. As yet, its antigen is unknown. The sample's time point: sample taken at primary tumor resection. Samples were obtained from about 72 donors, all untreated early-stage non-small cell lung cancer patients. The data stem from a study of spatial heterogeneity in lung cancer. Findings and limits, study-wide: Tumor mutation count correlated with how many alpha and beta TCRs expanded intratumorally.

This CDR3 has 12 residues. Trimming removed 7 bases at V and 7 bases at J, with 13 bases between. The germline V gene has CDR1 SQVTM and CDR2 ANQGSEA. TCRdb called the 5' RACE reads again in MiXCR, with one record for every CDR3 protein. The sample includes some 990 distinct CDR3 sequences, roughly 33% seen only once; the top ten take roughly 20%. The receptor's source is a male donor with early-stage non-small cell lung cancer. The sample was lung tumor tissue, taken at surgery. V and J are TRBV29-1 and TRBJ1-4; D possibly corresponds to TRBD1 (6 bases). The DNA for the CDR3 is TGCAGCGGCTGGGGGCTAGCTGAAAAACTGTTTTTT. It is translated as CSGWGLAEKLFF.